The source of this T cell receptor (beta chain) is a study of cytomegalovirus exposure and HLA in healthy donors. V lost 7 bases to trimming and J lost 1 base, with 10 bases between them. Germline V gene data show CDR1 as SGHTA and CDR2 as FQGNSA. This CDR3 is 14 amino acids long. Primers included in the PCR were 60 Vbeta and 13 Jbeta primers. Generated by immunoSEQ multiplex PCR, the TCRdb table keeps only in-frame clones and is missing some. This sample has 140,000 or so clones; roughly 72% occur once, and the top ten carry approximately 2.1%. This receptor was obtained from a man aged 35-49 years in good health and CMV-seronegative. The specimen sequenced was PBMCs. The V gene is TRBV7-2, the J gene TRBJ2-2, with D possibly matching TRBD2 (5 bases). CDR3 sequence (DNA): TGTGCCAGCACCCCGGACTTGAACACCGGGGAGCTGTTTTTT. This sequence encodes CASTPDLNTGELFF.